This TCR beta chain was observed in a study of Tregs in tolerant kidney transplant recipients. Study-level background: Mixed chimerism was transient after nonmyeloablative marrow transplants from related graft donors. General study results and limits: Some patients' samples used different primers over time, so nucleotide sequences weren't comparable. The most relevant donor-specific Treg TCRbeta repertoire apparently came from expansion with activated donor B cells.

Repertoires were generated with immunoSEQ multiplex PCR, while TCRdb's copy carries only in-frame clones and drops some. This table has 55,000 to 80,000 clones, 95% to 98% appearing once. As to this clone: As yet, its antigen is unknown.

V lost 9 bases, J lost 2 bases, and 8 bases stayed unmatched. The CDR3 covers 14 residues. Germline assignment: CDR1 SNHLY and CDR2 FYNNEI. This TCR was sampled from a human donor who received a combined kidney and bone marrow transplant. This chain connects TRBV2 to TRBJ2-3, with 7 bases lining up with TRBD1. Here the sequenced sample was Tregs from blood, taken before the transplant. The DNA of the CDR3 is TGTGCCAGTCTACGGACAGGAACCACAGATACGCAGTATTTT. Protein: CASLRTGTTDTQYF.